The rows below give T cell receptor beta chains drawn from one sample of a study of beta chain features in type 1 diabetes. Assay used: immunoSEQ multiplex PCR; TCRdb lists only in-frame clones, some missing. Here the sample spans roughly 140,000 clones, over 8.5% being singletons. The sequenced sample was central memory CD4+ T cells from blood. These receptors came from a man between 18 and 29 years old in good health. CDR3s include the opening cysteine and the closing phenylalanine or tryptophan. The D gene is left open where the match is weak. Expanded clones get a size class; other rows say once, few or many, or leave the size out.

clone size: few
J gene: TRBJ2-5
V gene: TRBV9
D gene: -
CDR3 DNA: TGTGCCAGCAGCGTAGCTCCGGGAAACCAAGAGACCCAGTACTTC
CDR3 protein: CASSVAPGNQETQYF

clone size: -
J gene: TRBJ2-3
V gene: TRBV7-2
D gene: -
CDR3 DNA: TGTGCCAGCAGCTTCCTGGGACGGACCGGCACAGATACGCAGTATTTT
CDR3 protein: CASSFLGRTGTDTQYF

clone size: few
J gene: TRBJ1-2
V gene: TRBV7-3
D gene: -
CDR3 DNA: TGTGCCAGCAGCCCAGCGGCTAAAAGTGGCTACACCTTC
CDR3 protein: CASSPAAKSGYTF

clone size: few
J gene: TRBJ2-5
V gene: TRBV9
D gene: TRBD1
CDR3 DNA: TGTGCCAGCAGCGCTCGACAGGGTTTGGAGACCCAGTACTTC
CDR3 protein: CASSARQGLETQYF

clone size: few
J gene: TRBJ2-6
V gene: TRBV7-2
D gene: -
CDR3 DNA: TGTGCCAGCAGCGTCAGGGTCGGGACTGGGGCCAACGTCCTGACTTTC
CDR3 protein: CASSVRVGTGANVLTF

clone size: many
J gene: TRBJ1-1
V gene: TRBV21-1
D gene: -
CDR3 DNA: TGTGCCAGCAGCATGGACCGTGGCGCTGAAGCTTTCTTT
CDR3 protein: CASSMDRGAEAFF

clone size: few
J gene: TRBJ2-3
V gene: TRBV7-8
D gene: -
CDR3 DNA: TGTGTCAGCGGAGGCACAGATACGCAGTATTTT
CDR3 protein: CVSGGTDTQYF

clone size: few
J gene: TRBJ2-2
V gene: TRBV7-2
D gene: TRBD2
CDR3 DNA: TGTGCCAGCAGCTCTACTAGCGGGAGTTCCGGGGAGCTGTTTTTT
CDR3 protein: CASSSTSGSSGELFF

clone size: few
J gene: TRBJ2-3
V gene: TRBV10-3
D gene: -
CDR3 DNA: TGTGCCATCAGGTATACTCGTCGCACAGATACGCAGTATTTT
CDR3 protein: CAIRYTRRTDTQYF

clone size: -
J gene: TRBJ2-3
V gene: TRBV29-1
D gene: -
CDR3 DNA: TGCAGCGTGTATGGTGGGGCAAGTAGAACAGATACGCAGTATTTT
CDR3 protein: CSVYGGASRTDTQYF

clone size: few
J gene: TRBJ2-5
V gene: TRBV30
D gene: TRBD1
CDR3 DNA: TGTGCCTGGAGTGCCCTTACAGGGGTAGAGACCCAGTACTTC
CDR3 protein: CAWSALTGVETQYF

clone size: few
J gene: TRBJ1-4
V gene: TRBV15
D gene: TRBD1
CDR3 DNA: TGTGCCACCAGCAGAGGCGGCGGGCAGGGGGACGAAAAACTGTTTTTT
CDR3 protein: CATSRGGGQGDEKLFF

clone size: few
J gene: TRBJ2-4
V gene: TRBV9
D gene: TRBD2
CDR3 DNA: TGTGCCAGCAGCCGCGGGAGCGGGAGTCAGAACATTCAGTACTTC
CDR3 protein: CASSRGSGSQNIQYF

clone size: -
J gene: TRBJ2-1
V gene: TRBV4-2
D gene: -
CDR3 DNA: TGTGCCAGCAGCCAAGATCGGCGGACTCAAGACAATGAGCAGTTCTTC
CDR3 protein: CASSQDRRTQDNEQFF

clone size: few
J gene: TRBJ2-1
V gene: TRBV11-3
D gene: -
CDR3 DNA: TGTGCCAGCAGCCCAAAAAGGGGTGGCTCCTACAATGAGCAGTTCTTC
CDR3 protein: CASSPKRGGSYNEQFF

clone size: -
J gene: TRBJ2-3
V gene: TRBV7-9
D gene: TRBD2
CDR3 DNA: TGTGCCAGCAGCTTAGGACAGCGGGGTACGCAGTATTTT
CDR3 protein: CASSLGQRGTQYF

clone size: few
J gene: TRBJ2-3
V gene: TRBV7-2
D gene: TRBD2
CDR3 DNA: TGTGCCAGCAGCTTAGCGCTAGCGGGAGGTGGAGATACGCAGTATTTT
CDR3 protein: CASSLALAGGGDTQYF

clone size: -
J gene: TRBJ2-1
V gene: TRBV9
D gene: TRBD2
CDR3 DNA: TGTGCCAGCAGCCCTAGAGGGGTAGCGGGAGGCCCCCTTTACAATGAGCAGTTCTTC
CDR3 protein: CASSPRGVAGGPLYNEQFF

clone size: -
J gene: TRBJ1-4
V gene: TRBV29-1
D gene: TRBD1
CDR3 DNA: TGCAGCGCGACAGGGTTACGTGCAACTAATGAAAAACTGTTTTTT
CDR3 protein: CSATGLRATNEKLFF

clone size: -
J gene: TRBJ1-5
V gene: TRBV4-1
D gene: -
CDR3 DNA: TGCGCCAGCAGCCAAGAAGGACAGATCGATCAGCCCCAGCATTTT
CDR3 protein: CASSQEGQIDQPQHF

clone size: -
J gene: TRBJ1-2
V gene: TRBV9
D gene: -
CDR3 DNA: TGTGCCAGCAGCGCCCAACCTACCTCGATTATCTCTAACTATGGCTACACCTTC
CDR3 protein: CASSAQPTSIISNYGYTF

clone size: few
J gene: TRBJ1-2
V gene: TRBV30
D gene: -
CDR3 DNA: TGTGCCTGGATGGAGGGCTACACCTTC
CDR3 protein: CAWMEGYTF

clone size: -
J gene: TRBJ1-1
V gene: TRBV23-1
D gene: -
CDR3 DNA: TGCGCCAGCAGTCAATTTAGAAGACCCTTGAACACTGAAGCTTTCTTT
CDR3 protein: CASSQFRRPLNTEAFF

clone size: few
J gene: TRBJ2-3
V gene: TRBV9
D gene: -
CDR3 DNA: TGTGCCAGCAGCCCGTCGACAGGAGACACAGATACGCAGTATTTT
CDR3 protein: CASSPSTGDTDTQYF

clone size: few
J gene: TRBJ1-1
V gene: TRBV2
D gene: -
CDR3 DNA: TGTGCCAGCATCTTGGACTTCAACACTGAAGCTTTCTTT
CDR3 protein: CASILDFNTEAFF

clone size: -
J gene: TRBJ2-7
V gene: TRBV6-5
D gene: -
CDR3 DNA: TGTGCCAGCACTCCCGCTGGCAGCTACGAGCAGTACTTC
CDR3 protein: CASTPAGSYEQYF

clone size: -
J gene: TRBJ2-2
V gene: TRBV27
D gene: -
CDR3 DNA: TGTGCCAGCAGTTTATCGATAGGATACACCGGGGAGCTGTTTTTT
CDR3 protein: CASSLSIGYTGELFF

clone size: -
J gene: TRBJ1-2
V gene: TRBV6-5
D gene: -
CDR3 DNA: TGTGCCAGCAGTCAAAGGACCGGGACCGTAGGATCCTACACCTTC
CDR3 protein: CASSQRTGTVGSYTF

clone size: -
J gene: TRBJ2-7
V gene: TRBV29-1
D gene: -
CDR3 DNA: TGCAGCGTTGCGACAGGACAAACCACGGGCGAGCAGTACTTC
CDR3 protein: CSVATGQTTGEQYF

clone size: few
J gene: TRBJ2-5
V gene: TRBV10-3
D gene: -
CDR3 DNA: TGTGCCATCAGGCGGGACTTCCTCTCAGAGACCCAGTACTTC
CDR3 protein: CAIRRDFLSETQYF

clone size: -
J gene: TRBJ2-7
V gene: TRBV14
D gene: -
CDR3 DNA: TGTGCCAGCAGCCAAGGTACCTCGCGGGAGCAGTACTTC
CDR3 protein: CASSQGTSREQYF

clone size: few
J gene: TRBJ2-3
V gene: TRBV29-1
D gene: -
CDR3 DNA: TGCAGCGTTGAACTAGGGGCAAGAGATACGCAGTATTTT
CDR3 protein: CSVELGARDTQYF

clone size: few
J gene: TRBJ1-2
V gene: TRBV7-9
D gene: -
CDR3 DNA: TGTGCCAGCAGCTTCTTCCCCATCAACTATGGCTACACCTTC
CDR3 protein: CASSFFPINYGYTF

clone size: -
J gene: TRBJ2-1
V gene: TRBV5-1
D gene: -
CDR3 DNA: TGCGCCAGCAGCCCCGGGCTAGCCTACAATGAGCAGTTCTTC
CDR3 protein: CASSPGLAYNEQFF

clone size: few
J gene: TRBJ1-4
V gene: TRBV4-3
D gene: -
CDR3 DNA: TGCGCCAGCAGCCAAGATAGCAGGGTCGAGGAAAAACTGTTTTTT
CDR3 protein: CASSQDSRVEEKLFF

clone size: few
J gene: TRBJ2-1
V gene: TRBV5-4
D gene: TRBD1
CDR3 DNA: TGTGCCAGCAGCCGCCCCGGGACAGGGGGCTTTAATGAGCAGTTCTTC
CDR3 protein: CASSRPGTGGFNEQFF

clone size: -
J gene: TRBJ2-7
V gene: TRBV5-1
D gene: -
CDR3 DNA: TGCGCCAGCAGCTCAGCCCAGCCTGGTGGCGAGCAGTACTTC
CDR3 protein: CASSSAQPGGEQYF

clone size: few
J gene: TRBJ1-1
V gene: TRBV9
D gene: TRBD1
CDR3 DNA: TGTGCCAGCAGCGTAGAAGGCAGAGGGGGCGTTAGGGAAGCTTTCTTT
CDR3 protein: CASSVEGRGGVREAFF

clone size: -
J gene: TRBJ2-3
V gene: TRBV7-9
D gene: -
CDR3 DNA: TGTGCCAGCAGCTTACAGGGGAGCACAGATACGCAGTATTTT
CDR3 protein: CASSLQGSTDTQYF

clone size: -
J gene: TRBJ2-4
V gene: TRBV7-9
D gene: -
CDR3 DNA: TGTGCCAGCAGCTTAGCCGAAAACATTCAGTACTTC
CDR3 protein: CASSLAENIQYF

clone size: -
J gene: TRBJ2-3
V gene: TRBV7-8
D gene: TRBD2
CDR3 DNA: TGTGCCAGCAGCTCGCCGGGACTAGCGGGGGTTGCAGATACGCAGTATTTT
CDR3 protein: CASSSPGLAGVADTQYF

clone size: -
J gene: TRBJ1-5
V gene: TRBV7-2
D gene: -
CDR3 DNA: TGTGCCAGCAGCTTAGTAGGGGATAGCAATCAGCCCCAGCATTTT
CDR3 protein: CASSLVGDSNQPQHF

clone size: few
J gene: TRBJ2-5
V gene: TRBV4-2
D gene: -
CDR3 DNA: TGTGCCAGCAGCCAACTTGCTAGCGCGGAGACCCAGTACTTC
CDR3 protein: CASSQLASAETQYF

clone size: few
J gene: TRBJ2-3
V gene: TRBV9
D gene: TRBD1
CDR3 DNA: TGTGCCAGCGCCACACAGGGGATAATGACGGATACGCAGTATTTT
CDR3 protein: CASATQGIMTDTQYF

clone size: -
J gene: TRBJ1-3
V gene: TRBV9
D gene: TRBD1
CDR3 DNA: TGTGCCAGCAGCGTAGGGGGACAGGGATACTCTGGAAACACCATATATTTT
CDR3 protein: CASSVGGQGYSGNTIYF

clone size: -
J gene: TRBJ2-5
V gene: TRBV4-2
D gene: -
CDR3 DNA: TGTGCCAGCAGCCAAGAAGATTGGGAGACCCAGTACTTC
CDR3 protein: CASSQEDWETQYF

clone size: few
J gene: TRBJ2-3
V gene: TRBV7-9
D gene: -
CDR3 DNA: TGTGCCAGCAGCTTGGGGGGTACAGATACGCAGTATTTT
CDR3 protein: CASSLGGTDTQYF

clone size: once
J gene: TRBJ1-2
V gene: TRBV11-3
D gene: -
CDR3 DNA: TGTGCCAGCAGCGAAGGACACGGCTATGGCTACACCTTC
CDR3 protein: CASSEGHGYGYTF

clone size: few
J gene: TRBJ1-5
V gene: TRBV30
D gene: -
CDR3 DNA: TGTGCCTGGAGTGTAAGCATTAATCAGCCCCAGCATTTT
CDR3 protein: CAWSVSINQPQHF

clone size: few
J gene: TRBJ1-4
V gene: TRBV7-9
D gene: TRBD1
CDR3 DNA: TGTGCCAGCAGCTTCGCGACAGGGTTCCGAGGTGAAAAACTGTTTTTT
CDR3 protein: CASSFATGFRGEKLFF

clone size: -
J gene: TRBJ1-1
V gene: TRBV9
D gene: -
CDR3 DNA: TGTGCCAGCAGCGTAGAACCGGGAAAGAACACTGAAGCTTTCTTT
CDR3 protein: CASSVEPGKNTEAFF

clone size: few
J gene: TRBJ2-6
V gene: TRBV28
D gene: TRBD1
CDR3 DNA: TGTGCCAGCAGTTTTGGGACAGGTTCTGGGGCCAACGTCCTGACTTTC
CDR3 protein: CASSFGTGSGANVLTF

clone size: few
J gene: TRBJ2-7
V gene: TRBV30
D gene: TRBD1
CDR3 DNA: TGTGCCTGGAGTGTCGCGGGACAGGGGTTCTCCTACGAGCAGTACTTC
CDR3 protein: CAWSVAGQGFSYEQYF

clone size: few
J gene: TRBJ2-4
V gene: TRBV30
D gene: -
CDR3 DNA: TGTGCCTGGAGCCAGAAAAACATTCAGTACTTC
CDR3 protein: CAWSQKNIQYF